This T cell receptor beta chain was recovered during a study of blood T cell repertoires in COVID-19. Study in general: The analysed material was cDNA or gDNA that came from T cells, B-cell-depleted T cells, or PBMCs.

A Seattle source enrolled patients during active infection and followed them longitudinally. In the original analysis: Amplified reference gene primers provided the basis for estimating nucleated cell counts. Method: immunoSEQ multiplex PCR; TCRdb's copy keeps in-frame clones and lacks some. D and trimming were read from the DNA, whereas the V and J calls and clone size are those reported in that table. The sample records 150,000 to 200,000 clones, over 80% being singletons. Sequenced material: peripheral blood. The receptor was derived from a woman in her 70s with COVID-19, enrolled during active disease.

The CDR3 region is CASSREPGQVEAFF. The CDR3 region has the DNA TGTGCCAGCAGCAGGGAACCGGGACAGGTAGAAGCTTTCTTT. The chain combines TRBV5-6 with TRBJ1-1; TRBD1 matches at 8 bases. Losses at the gene ends were 4 bases for V and 8 bases for J; bases not matched to a gene: 10. CDR1 is SGHDT and CDR2 is YYEEEE in the germline V gene. The CDR3 sequence is 14 residues long.